This passage covers 5 T cell receptor beta chains from one sample sequenced in a study of CD8+ T cells in alopecia areata. Extraction of RNA preceded its reverse transcription into cDNA, which served as the sequencing template. Profiled with immunoSEQ multiplex PCR; TCRdb holds only in-frame clones, not every one. The sample includes 150,000 to 250,000 clones, roughly 60% of them seen just once. Sample treatment: oral pan-JAK inhibitor, 5-10 mg twice daily. This material consisted of CD4+ T cells sorted from blood, taken at week 24, from a patient treated with tofacitinib. The receptors originated from a human donor with alopecia areata.

J is TRBJ1-2 and V is TRBV25-1, with 9 bases lining up with TRBD1. The germline V gene has CDR1 MGHDK and CDR2 SYGVNS. CDR3 length: 13 amino acids. With 2 bases clipped from V and 5 bases from J, the junction kept 0 bases outside the gene matches. The chain's CDR3 is CASSEGQGYGYTF. Written as DNA, the CDR3 is TGTGCCAGCAGTGAAGGACAGGGGTATGGCTACACCTTC.

The J gene is TRBJ2-7, the V gene TRBV10-2, with 8 bases identical to TRBD2. J lost 6 bases, V lost 4 bases, and 8 bases had no gene match. CDR1 and CDR2 (germline): WSHSY, SAAADI. The CDR3 spans 14 residues. The CDR3 DNA reads as TGCGCCAGCAGTGTTGGGCTAGCGGGTTCCGAGCAGTACTTC. Translated: CASSVGLAGSEQYF.

The gene calls are TRBV6-6 and TRBJ2-3, with TRBD1 matching 8 bases. J lost 5 bases, V lost 1 base, and 2 bases had no gene match. The germline V gene encodes CDR1 MNHNY and CDR2 SVGAGI (reference sequence). The CDR3 is made up of 14 amino acids. The CDR3 loop is CASSYFRGQDTQYF. The DNA for the CDR3 is TGTGCCAGCAGTTACTTCAGGGGGCAAGATACGCAGTATTTT.

The chain joins TRBV7-8 to TRBJ2-2; D ambiguous. This CDR3 comprises 13 residues. Trimming removed 6 bases from V and 5 bases from J, with 10 bases in between. The germline V gene encodes CDR1 SGHVS and CDR2 FQNEAQ. CDR3 sequence reads: CASSLVKTGELFF. In DNA form, the CDR3 reads TGTGCCAGCAGTCTTGTAAAAACCGGGGAGCTGTTTTTT.

The V call is TRBV30, the J call TRBJ1-2; D not resolved. V gave up 3 bases and J gave up 4 bases, with 12 bases separating them. This CDR3 spans 13 amino acids. Germline loops: CDR1 GTSNPN, CDR2 SVGIG (reference sequence). The CDR3 spells CAWRPGRGYGYTF. The CDR3 DNA follows: TGTGCCTGGAGACCGGGGAGAGGCTATGGCTACACCTTC.